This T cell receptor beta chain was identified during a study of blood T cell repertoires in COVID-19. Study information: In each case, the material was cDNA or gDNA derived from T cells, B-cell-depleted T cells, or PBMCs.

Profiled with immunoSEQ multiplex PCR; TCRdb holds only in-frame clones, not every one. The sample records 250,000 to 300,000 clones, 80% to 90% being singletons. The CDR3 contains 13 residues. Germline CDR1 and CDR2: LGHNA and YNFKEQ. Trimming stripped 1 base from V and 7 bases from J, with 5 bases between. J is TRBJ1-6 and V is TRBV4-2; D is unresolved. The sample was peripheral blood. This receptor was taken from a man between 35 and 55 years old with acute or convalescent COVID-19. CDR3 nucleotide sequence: TGTGCCAGCAGCCAAGTATCGAATTCACCCCTCCACTTT. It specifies CASSQVSNSPLHF.